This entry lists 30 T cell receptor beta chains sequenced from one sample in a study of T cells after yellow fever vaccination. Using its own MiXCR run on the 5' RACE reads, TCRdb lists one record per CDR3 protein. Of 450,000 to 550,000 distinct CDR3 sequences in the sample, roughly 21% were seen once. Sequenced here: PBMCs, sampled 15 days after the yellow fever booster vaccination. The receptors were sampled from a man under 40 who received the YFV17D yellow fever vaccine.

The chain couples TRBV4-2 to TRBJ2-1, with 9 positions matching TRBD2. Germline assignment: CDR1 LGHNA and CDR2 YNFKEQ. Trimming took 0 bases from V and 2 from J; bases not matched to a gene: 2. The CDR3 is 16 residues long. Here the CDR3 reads CASSQDAGGTYNEQFF. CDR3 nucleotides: TGTGCCAGCAGCCAAGACGCGGGAGGGACCTACAATGAGCAGTTCTTC.

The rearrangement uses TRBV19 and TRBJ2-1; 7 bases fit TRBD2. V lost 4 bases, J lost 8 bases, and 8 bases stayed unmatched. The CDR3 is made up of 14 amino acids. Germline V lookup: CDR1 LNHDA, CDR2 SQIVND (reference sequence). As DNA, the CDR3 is TGTGCCAGTAGTAATAGGGGAGGGCCCTATGAGCAGTTCTTC. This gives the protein CASSNRGGPYEQFF. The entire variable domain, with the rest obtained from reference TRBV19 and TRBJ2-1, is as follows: DGGITQSPKYLFRKEGQNVTLSCEQNLNHDAMYWYRQDPGQGLRLIYYSQIVNDFQKGDIAEGYSVSREKKESFPLTVTSAQKNPTAFYLCASSNRGGPYEQFFGPGTRLTVL.

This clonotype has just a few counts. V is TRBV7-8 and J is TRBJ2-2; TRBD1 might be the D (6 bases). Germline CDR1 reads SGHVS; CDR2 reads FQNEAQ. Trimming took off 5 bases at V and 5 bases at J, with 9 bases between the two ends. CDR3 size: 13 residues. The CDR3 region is CASSPDRTGELFF. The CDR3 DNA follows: TGTGCCAGCAGCCCGGACAGAACCGGGGAGCTGTTTTTT.

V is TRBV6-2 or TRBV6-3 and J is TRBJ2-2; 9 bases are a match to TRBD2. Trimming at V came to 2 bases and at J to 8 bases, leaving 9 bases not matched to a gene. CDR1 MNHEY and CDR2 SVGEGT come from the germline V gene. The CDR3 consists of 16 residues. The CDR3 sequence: CASSYALAGVGGELFF. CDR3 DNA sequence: TGTGCCAGCAGTTACGCTTTAGCGGGAGTCGGAGGGGAGCTGTTTTTT.

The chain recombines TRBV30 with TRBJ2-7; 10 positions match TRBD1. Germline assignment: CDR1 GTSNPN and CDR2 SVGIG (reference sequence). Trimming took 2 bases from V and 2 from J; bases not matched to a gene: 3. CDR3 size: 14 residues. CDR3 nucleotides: TGTGCCTGGAGTTTAGGACAGGGGGCCTACGAGCAGTACTTC. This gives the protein CAWSLGQGAYEQYF.

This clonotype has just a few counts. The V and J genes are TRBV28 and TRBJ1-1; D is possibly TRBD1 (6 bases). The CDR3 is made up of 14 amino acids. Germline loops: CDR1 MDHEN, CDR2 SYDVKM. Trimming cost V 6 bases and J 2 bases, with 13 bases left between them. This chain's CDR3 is CASRSLQGNTEAFF. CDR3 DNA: TGTGCCAGCAGATCCTTACAGGGAAACACTGAAGCTTTCTTT.

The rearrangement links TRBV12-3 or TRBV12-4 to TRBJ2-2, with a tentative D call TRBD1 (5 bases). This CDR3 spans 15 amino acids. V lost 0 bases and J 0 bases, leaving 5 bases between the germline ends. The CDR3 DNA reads TGTGCCAGCAGTTTAGCGACAGCGAACACCGGGGAGCTGTTTTTT. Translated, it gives CASSLATANTGELFF.

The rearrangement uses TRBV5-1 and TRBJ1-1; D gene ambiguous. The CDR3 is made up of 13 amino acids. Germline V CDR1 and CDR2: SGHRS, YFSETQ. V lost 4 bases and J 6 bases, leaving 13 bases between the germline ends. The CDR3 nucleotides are TGCGCCAGCAGCCTCTCCCATCGCGCTGAAGCTTTCTTT. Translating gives CASSLSHRAEAFF.

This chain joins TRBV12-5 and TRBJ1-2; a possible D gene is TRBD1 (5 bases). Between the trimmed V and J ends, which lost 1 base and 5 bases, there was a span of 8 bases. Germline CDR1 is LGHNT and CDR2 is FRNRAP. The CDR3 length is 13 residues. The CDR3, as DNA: TGTGCTAGTGGTTTGGCAGGGCTATATGGCTACACCTTC. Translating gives CASGLAGLYGYTF.

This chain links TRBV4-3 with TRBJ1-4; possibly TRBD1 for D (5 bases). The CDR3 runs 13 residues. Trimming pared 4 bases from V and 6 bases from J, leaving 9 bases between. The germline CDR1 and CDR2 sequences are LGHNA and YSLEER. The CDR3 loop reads CASSPGRDEKLFF. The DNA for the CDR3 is TGCGCCAGCAGCCCAGGGAGGGATGAAAAACTGTTTTTT.

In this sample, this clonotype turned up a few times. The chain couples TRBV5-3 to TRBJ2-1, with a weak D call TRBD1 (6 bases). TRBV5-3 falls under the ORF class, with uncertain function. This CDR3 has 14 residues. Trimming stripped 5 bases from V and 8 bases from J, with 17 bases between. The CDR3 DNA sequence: TGTGCCAGAAGATGGGACACCAAATGCGATGAGCAGTTCTTC. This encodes CARRWDTKCDEQFF.

The CDR3 region is CASSFSHGDTEAFF. The CDR3 nucleotides read TGTGCCAGCAGCTTCTCACATGGGGACACTGAAGCTTTCTTT. V gene TRBV7-2 combines with J gene TRBJ1-1; D is unresolved. Germline V gene data show CDR1 as SGHTA and CDR2 as FQGNSA. The length of the CDR3 is 14 residues. Trimming left V 3 bases short and J 3 bases short, with 11 bases between.

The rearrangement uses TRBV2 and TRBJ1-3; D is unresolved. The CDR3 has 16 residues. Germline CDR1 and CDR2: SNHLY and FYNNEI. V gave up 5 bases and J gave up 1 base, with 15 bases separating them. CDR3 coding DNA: TGTGCCAGCAGTACCGGGTCGCTCCTGTCTGGAAACACCATATATTTT. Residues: CASSTGSLLSGNTIYF.

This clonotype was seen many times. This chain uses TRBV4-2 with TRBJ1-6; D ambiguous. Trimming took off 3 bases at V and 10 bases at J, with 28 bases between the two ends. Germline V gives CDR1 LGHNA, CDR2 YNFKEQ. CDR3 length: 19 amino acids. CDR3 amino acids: CASSHSLGRTFNRESPLHF. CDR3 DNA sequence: TGTGCCAGCAGCCACAGCCTTGGGCGGACCTTCAATAGGGAGTCACCCCTCCACTTT.

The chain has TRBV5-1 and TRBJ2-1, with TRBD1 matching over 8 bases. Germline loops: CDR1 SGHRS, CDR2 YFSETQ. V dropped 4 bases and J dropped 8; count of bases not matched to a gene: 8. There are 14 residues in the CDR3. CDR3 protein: CASSPLDREDEQFF. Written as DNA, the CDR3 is TGCGCCAGCAGCCCATTGGACAGGGAGGATGAGCAGTTCTTC. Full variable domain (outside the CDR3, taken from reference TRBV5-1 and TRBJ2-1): KAGVTQTPRYLIKTRGQQVTLSCSPISGHRSVSWYQQTPGQGLQFLFEYFSETQRNKGNFPGRFSGRQFSNSRSEMNVSTLELGDSALYLCASSPLDREDEQFFGPGTRLTVL.

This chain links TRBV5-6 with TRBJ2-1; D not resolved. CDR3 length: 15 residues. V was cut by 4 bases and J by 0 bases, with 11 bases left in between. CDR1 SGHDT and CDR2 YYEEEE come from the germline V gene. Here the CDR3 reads CASSNSLLSYNEQFF. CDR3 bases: TGTGCCAGCAGCAATTCTCTACTCTCCTACAATGAGCAGTTCTTC.

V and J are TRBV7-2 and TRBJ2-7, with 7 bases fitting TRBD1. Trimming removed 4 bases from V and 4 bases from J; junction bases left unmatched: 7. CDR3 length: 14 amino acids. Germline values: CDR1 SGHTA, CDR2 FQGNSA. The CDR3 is CASSSTGTAYEQYF. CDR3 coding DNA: TGTGCCAGCAGCTCTACGGGGACAGCGTACGAGCAGTACTTC.

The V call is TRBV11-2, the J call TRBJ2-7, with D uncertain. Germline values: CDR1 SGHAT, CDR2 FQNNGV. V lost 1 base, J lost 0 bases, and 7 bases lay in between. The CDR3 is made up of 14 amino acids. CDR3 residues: CASSLGLNSYEQYF. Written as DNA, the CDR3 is TGTGCCAGCAGCTTAGGTCTGAACTCCTACGAGCAGTACTTC.

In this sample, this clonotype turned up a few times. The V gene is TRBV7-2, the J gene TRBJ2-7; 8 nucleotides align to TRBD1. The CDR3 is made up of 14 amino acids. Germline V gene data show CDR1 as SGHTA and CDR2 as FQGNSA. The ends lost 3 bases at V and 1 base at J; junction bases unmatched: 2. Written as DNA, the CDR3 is TGTGCCAGCAGCTTGGACAGGGCTTCCTACGAGCAGTACTTC. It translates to CASSLDRASYEQYF.

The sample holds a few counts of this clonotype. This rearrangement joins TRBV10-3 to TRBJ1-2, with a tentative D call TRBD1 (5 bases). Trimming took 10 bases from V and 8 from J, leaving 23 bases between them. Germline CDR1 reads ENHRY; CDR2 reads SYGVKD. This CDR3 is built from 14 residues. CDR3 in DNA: TGTGCCACCCAGGGTGCTACACGGATCTGGGGCTACACCTTC. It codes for CATQGATRIWGYTF.

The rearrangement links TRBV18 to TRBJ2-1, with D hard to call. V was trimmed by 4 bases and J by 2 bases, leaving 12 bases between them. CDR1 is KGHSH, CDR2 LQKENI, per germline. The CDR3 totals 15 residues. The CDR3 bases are TGTGCCAGCTCACTGCTGGCCCAACCCTACAATGAGCAGTTCTTC. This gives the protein CASSLLAQPYNEQFF.

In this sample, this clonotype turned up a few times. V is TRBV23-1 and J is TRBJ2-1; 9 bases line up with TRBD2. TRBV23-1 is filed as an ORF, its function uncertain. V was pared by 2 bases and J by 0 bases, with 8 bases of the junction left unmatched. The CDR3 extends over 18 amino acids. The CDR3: CASSQGTSSLPSYNEQFF. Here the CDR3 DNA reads TGCGCCAGCAGTCAAGGGACTAGCTCACTACCCTCCTACAATGAGCAGTTCTTC.

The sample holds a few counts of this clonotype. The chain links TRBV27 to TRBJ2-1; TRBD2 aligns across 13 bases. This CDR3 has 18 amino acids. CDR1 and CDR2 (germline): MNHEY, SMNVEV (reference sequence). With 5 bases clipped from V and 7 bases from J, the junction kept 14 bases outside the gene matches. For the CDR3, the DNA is TGTGCCAGCAGTCACGGACTAGCGGGAGTGAGTTATGTTAATGAGCAGTTCTTC. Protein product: CASSHGLAGVSYVNEQFF.

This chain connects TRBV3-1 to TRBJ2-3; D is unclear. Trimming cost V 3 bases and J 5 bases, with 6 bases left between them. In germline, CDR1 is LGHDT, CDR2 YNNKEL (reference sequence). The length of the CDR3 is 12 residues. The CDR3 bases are TGTGCCAGCAGCCAGAGAGAAGATACGCAGTATTTT. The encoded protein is CASSQREDTQYF.

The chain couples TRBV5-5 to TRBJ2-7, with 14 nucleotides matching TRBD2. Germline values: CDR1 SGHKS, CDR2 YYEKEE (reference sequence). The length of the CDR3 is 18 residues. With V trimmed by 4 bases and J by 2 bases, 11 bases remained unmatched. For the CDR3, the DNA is TGTGCCAGCAGCCGGGCCGGGACTAGCGGGAGCACTCCCTACGAGCAGTACTTC. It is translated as CASSRAGTSGSTPYEQYF.

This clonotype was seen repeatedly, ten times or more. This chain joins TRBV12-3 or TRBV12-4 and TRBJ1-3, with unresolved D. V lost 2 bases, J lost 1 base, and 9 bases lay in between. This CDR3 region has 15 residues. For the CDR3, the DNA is TGTGCCAGCAGTTTATCCCCAGGTTCTGGAAACACCATATATTTT. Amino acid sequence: CASSLSPGSGNTIYF.

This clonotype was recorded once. In DNA, the CDR3 is TGTGCCATCAGCGGGACTTTAGCGTGGGACCTTAATGAGCAGTTCTTC. This codes for CAISGTLAWDLNEQFF. The genes are TRBV10-3 and TRBJ2-1; D is perhaps TRBD2 (6 bases). The CDR3 has 16 amino acids. Between the trimmed V and J ends, which lost 6 bases and 7 bases, there was a span of 22 bases. Germline V gene lookup returns CDR1 ENHRY and CDR2 SYGVKD.

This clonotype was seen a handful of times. As DNA, the CDR3 is TGTGCCAGCAGCTTAGCAGGGACAGGGTCCCACAATGAGCAGTTCTTC. Translated, it gives CASSLAGTGSHNEQFF. The V call is TRBV7-2, the J call TRBJ2-1; TRBD1 agrees at 9 bases. With V trimmed by 0 bases and J by 5 bases, 5 bases remained unmatched. Germline-derived CDR1 and CDR2 are SGHTA and FQGNSA. This CDR3 has 16 amino acids. The full variable domain, rest sourced from reference TRBV7-2 and TRBJ2-1, is GAGVSQSPSNKVTEKGKDVELRCDPISGHTALYWYRQSLGQGLEFLIYFQGNSAPDKSGLPSDRFSAERTGGSVSTLTIQRTQQEDSAVYLCASSLAGTGSHNEQFFGPGTRLTVL.

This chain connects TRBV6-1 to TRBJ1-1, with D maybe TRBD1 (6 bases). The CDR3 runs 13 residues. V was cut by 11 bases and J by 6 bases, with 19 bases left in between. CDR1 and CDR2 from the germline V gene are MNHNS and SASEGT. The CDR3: CAAEGGSGSEAFF. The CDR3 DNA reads TGTGCCGCGGAAGGGGGAAGTGGGTCTGAAGCTTTCTTT.

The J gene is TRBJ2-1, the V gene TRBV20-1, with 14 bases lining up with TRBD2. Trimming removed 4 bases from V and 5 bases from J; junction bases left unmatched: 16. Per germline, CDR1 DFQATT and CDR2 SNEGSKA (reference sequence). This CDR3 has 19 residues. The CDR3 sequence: CSANPGLAGDWFKDNEQFF. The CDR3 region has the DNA TGCAGTGCTAATCCGGGACTAGCGGGAGATTGGTTTAAGGACAATGAGCAGTTCTTC.